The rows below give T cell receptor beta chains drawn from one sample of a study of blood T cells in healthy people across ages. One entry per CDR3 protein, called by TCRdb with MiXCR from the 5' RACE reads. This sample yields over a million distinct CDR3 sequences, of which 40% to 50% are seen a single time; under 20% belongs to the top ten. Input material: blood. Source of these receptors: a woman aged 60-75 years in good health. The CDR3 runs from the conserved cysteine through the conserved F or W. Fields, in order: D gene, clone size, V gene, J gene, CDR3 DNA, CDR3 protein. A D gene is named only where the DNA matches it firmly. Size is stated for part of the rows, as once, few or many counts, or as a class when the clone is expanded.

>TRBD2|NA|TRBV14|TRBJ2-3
TGTGCCAGCAGTGAAGACGGGACTAGTGTTAAGTATTTT
CASSEDGTSVKYF
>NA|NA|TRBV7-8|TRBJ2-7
TGTGCCAGCAGCATAACGGGACCCTACCCCTGCGAGCAGTACTTC
CASSITGPYPCEQYF
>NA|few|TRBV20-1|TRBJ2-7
TGCAGTGCTAGAGATCTGGGGAATAACGAGCAGTACTTC
CSARDLGNNEQYF
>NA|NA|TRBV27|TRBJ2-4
TGTGCCAGCAGTGCTCGTAGTGCAAACATTCAGTACTTC
CASSARSANIQYF
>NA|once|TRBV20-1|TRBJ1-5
TGCAGTGTCAGAGATGCTGGGGATAGCAATCAGCCCCAGCATTTT
CSVRDAGDSNQPQHF
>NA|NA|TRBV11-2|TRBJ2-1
TGTGCCAGCAGTACACAGGGCCTCAAGGGCAGTGAGCAGTTCTTC
CASSTQGLKGSEQFF
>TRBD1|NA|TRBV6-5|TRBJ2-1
TGTGCCAGCAGCGACGACAGGGAACCCAATGAGCAGTTCTTC
CASSDDREPNEQFF
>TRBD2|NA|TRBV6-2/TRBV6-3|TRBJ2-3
TGTGCCAGCTGGGGACTAGCGGGGGGCCCCACAGATACGGAGTATTTT
CASWGLAGGPTDTEYF
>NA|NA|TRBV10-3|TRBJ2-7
TGTGCCATCAGTGAGTCTAGGGCCGAGCAGTACTTC
CAISESRAEQYF
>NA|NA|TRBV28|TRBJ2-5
TGTGCCAGCAGGAGTTTTGGGCGGCAGCCCCAAGAGACCCAGTACTTC
CASRSFGRQPQETQYF
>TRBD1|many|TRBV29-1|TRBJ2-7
TGCAGCGTTGAACCCGGGACAGGGGTCAACAACGAGCAGTACTTC
CSVEPGTGVNNEQYF
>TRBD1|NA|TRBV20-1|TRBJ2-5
TGCAGTGCGCCCGGGACAGTTAATCTGCATGAGCAGTACTTC
CSAPGTVNLHEQYF
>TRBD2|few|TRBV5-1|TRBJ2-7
TGCGCCAGCAGCTTAGGTAGCGGGAGGGCCTACGAGCAGTACTTC
CASSLGSGRAYEQYF
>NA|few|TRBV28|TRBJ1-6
TGTGCCAGCAGTTCCCTCACGACGGCTCCCCTCCACTTT
CASSSLTTAPLHF
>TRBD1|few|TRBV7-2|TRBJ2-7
TGTGCCAGCAGCCCCGGACAGGGGGCCGACGAGCAGTACTTC
CASSPGQGADEQYF
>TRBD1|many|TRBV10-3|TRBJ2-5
TGTGCCATCAGCGACGATTTTACCGGGACAGGGGGCGGAGAGACCCAGTACTTC
CAISDDFTGTGGGETQYF
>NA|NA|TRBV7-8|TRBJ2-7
TGTGCCAGCAGCAACCGAGGGTACCCCTACGAGCAGTACTTC
CASSNRGYPYEQYF
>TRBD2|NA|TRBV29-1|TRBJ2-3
TGCAGCGTTGAATGGAGCGGGAGTGACCCAGATACGCAGTATTTT
CSVEWSGSDPDTQYF
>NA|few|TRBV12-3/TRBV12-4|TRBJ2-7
TGTGCCAGCAGTCAAACTCCGGGCGAGCAGTACTTC
CASSQTPGEQYF
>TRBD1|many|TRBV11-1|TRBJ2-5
TGTGCCAGCAGCCCCCCGGGACAGAGGGAGACCCAGTACTTC
CASSPPGQRETQYF
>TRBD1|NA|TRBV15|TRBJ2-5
TGTGCCACCAGCCGACTGGGGACAGAAGAGACCCAGTACTTC
CATSRLGTEETQYF
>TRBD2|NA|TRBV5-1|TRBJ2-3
TGCGCCAGCGCTCTTGAGGGAGGGGTCACAGATACGCAGTATTTT
CASALEGGVTDTQYF
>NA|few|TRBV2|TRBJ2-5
TGTGCCCGCAGTGGAGGCGTACGGGAGACCCAGTACTTC
CARSGGVRETQYF